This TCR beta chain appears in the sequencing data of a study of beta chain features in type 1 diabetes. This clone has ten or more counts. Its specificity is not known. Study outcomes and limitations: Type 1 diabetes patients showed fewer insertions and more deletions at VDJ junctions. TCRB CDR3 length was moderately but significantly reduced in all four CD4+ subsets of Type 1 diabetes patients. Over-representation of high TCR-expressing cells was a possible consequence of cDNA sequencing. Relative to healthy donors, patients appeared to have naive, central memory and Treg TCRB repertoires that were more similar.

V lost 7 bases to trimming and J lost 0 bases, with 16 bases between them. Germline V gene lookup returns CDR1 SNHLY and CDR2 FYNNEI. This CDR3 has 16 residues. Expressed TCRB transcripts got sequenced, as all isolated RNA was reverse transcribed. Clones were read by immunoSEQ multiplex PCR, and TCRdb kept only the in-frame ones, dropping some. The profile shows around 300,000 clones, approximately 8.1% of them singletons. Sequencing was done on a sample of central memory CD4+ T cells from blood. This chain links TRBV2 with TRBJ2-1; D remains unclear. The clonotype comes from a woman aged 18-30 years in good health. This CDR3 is CASKSPSASSYNEQFF. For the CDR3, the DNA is TGTGCCAGCAAAAGCCCCAGCGCGTCCTCCTACAATGAGCAGTTCTTC.